The present entry profiles one T cell receptor (beta chain) with its context. As yet, its antigen is unknown. The sample comes from a study of blood T cells in healthy people across ages. Study conclusions and caveats: Underestimates were what the diversity estimates from one million T cells were considered to be. In these data, TCR beta diversity tracked strongly with naive T cell percentage.

The second PCR ran roughly 6 to 11 cycles with a sample-barcoded 5' primer and J-beta primers. Samples each returned at least 2.5 million CDR3-containing paired-end reads. TCRdb re-called the 5' RACE reads through MiXCR, storing one row per CDR3 protein. The profile shows about 2 million distinct CDR3 sequences, 49% of them singletons. Losses at the gene ends were 4 bases for V and 2 bases for J; bases not matched to a gene: 16. The germline gives CDR1 PRHDT, CDR2 FYEKMQ (reference sequence). The CDR3 is made up of 20 amino acids. Donors ranged from about 6 to 90 years old and were healthy Caucasians in Russia.

The sequence was obtained from a woman aged 40 to 50 in good health. The chain employs TRBV13 and TRBJ2-3, with TRBD2 identical over 12 bases. The specimen was blood. The CDR3 loop reads CASSSTSILAGGPSTDTQYF. CDR3 sequence (DNA): TGTGCCAGCAGCTCCACCTCTATACTAGCGGGGGGTCCTTCCACAGATACGCAGTATTTT.